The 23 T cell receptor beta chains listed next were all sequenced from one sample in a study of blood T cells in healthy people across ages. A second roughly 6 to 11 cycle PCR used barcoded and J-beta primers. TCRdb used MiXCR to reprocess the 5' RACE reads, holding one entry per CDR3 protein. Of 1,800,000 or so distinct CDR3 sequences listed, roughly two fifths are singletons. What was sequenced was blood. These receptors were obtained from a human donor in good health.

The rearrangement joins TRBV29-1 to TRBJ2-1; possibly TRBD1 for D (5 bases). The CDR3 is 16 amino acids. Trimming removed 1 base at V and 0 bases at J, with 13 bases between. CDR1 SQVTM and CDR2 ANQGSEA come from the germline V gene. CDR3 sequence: CSVEAQDRSSYNEQFF. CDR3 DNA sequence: TGCAGCGTTGAAGCACAGGACCGGTCCTCCTACAATGAGCAGTTCTTC.

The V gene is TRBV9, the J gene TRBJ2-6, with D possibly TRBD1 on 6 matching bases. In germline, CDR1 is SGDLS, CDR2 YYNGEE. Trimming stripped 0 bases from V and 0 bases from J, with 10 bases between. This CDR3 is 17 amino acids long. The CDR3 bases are TGTGCCAGCAGCGTAGCCCTGGACAGCTCTGGGGCCAACGTCCTGACTTTC. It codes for CASSVALDSSGANVLTF.

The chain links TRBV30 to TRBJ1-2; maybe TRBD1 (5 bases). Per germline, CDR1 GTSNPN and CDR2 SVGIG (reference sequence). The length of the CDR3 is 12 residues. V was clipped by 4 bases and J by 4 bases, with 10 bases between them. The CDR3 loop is CAWTTEFYGYTF. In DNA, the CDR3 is TGTGCCTGGACGACAGAGTTCTATGGCTACACCTTC. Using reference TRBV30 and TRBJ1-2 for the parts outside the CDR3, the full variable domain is SQTIHQWPATLVQPVGSPLSLECTVEGTSNPNLYWYRQAAGRGLQLLFYSVGIGQISSEVPQNLSASRPQDRQFILSSKKLLLSDSGFYLCAWTTEFYGYTFGSGTRLTVV.

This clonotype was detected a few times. Written as DNA, the CDR3 is TGTGCCACCGGGACAGGGTCCTACGAGCAGTACTTC. Protein: CATGTGSYEQYF. This chain connects TRBV24-1 to TRBJ2-7; 9 positions match TRBD1. Germline V CDR1 and CDR2: KGHDR, SFDVKD. V trimming: 9 bases; J trimming: 1 base; junction bases outside the gene matches: 0. CDR3 length equals 12 residues.

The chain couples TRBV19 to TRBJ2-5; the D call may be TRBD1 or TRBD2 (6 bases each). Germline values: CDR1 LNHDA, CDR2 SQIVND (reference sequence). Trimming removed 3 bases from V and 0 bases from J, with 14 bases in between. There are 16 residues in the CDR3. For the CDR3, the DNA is TGTGCCAGTAGTATTCGGGGGCCCGGGAACCAAGAGACCCAGTACTTC. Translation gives CASSIRGPGNQETQYF. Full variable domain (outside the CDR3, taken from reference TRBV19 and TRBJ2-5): DGGITQSPKYLFRKEGQNVTLSCEQNLNHDAMYWYRQDPGQGLRLIYYSQIVNDFQKGDIAEGYSVSREKKESFPLTVTSAQKNPTAFYLCASSIRGPGNQETQYFGPGTRLLVL.

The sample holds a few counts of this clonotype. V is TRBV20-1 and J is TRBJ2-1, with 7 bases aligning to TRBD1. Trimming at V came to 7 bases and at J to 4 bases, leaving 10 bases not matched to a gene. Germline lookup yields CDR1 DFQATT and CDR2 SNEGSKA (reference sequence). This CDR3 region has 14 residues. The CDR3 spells CSGPGQTFYNEQFF. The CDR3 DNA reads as TGCAGTGGACCGGGACAGACCTTTTACAATGAGCAGTTCTTC.

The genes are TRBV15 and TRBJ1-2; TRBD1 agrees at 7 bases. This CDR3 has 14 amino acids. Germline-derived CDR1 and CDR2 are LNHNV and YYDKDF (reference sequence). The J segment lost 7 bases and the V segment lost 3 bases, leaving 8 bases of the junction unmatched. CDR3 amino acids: CATSSRGVNGGYTF. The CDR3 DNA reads TGTGCCACCAGCAGCAGGGGGGTTAATGGTGGCTACACCTTC.

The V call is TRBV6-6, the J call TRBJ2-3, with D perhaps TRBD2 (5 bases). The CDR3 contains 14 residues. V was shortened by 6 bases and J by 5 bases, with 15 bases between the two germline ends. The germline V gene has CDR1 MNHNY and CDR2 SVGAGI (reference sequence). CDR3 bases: TGTGCCAGCAGCCCCAGCGGATTGAGAGATACGCAGTATTTT. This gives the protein CASSPSGLRDTQYF.

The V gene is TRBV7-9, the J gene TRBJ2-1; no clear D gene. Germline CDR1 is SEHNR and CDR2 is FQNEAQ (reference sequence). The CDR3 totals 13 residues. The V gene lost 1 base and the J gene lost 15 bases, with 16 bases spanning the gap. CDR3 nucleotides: TGTGCCAGCAGCTTAGATATGGGGATGACGTGGTTCTTC. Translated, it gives CASSLDMGMTWFF.

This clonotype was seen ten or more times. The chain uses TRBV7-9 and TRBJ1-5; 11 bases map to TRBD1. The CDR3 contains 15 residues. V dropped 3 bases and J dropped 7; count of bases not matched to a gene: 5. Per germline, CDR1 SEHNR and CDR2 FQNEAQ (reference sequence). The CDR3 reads CASSLGGTGGQPQHF. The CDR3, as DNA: TGTGCCAGCAGCTTGGGCGGGACAGGGGGACAGCCCCAGCATTTT.

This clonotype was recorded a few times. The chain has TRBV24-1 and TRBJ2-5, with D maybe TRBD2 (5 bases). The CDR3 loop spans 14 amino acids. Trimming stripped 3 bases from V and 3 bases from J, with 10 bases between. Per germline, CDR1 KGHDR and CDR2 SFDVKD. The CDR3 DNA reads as TGTGCCACCAGTGATACCGACTATAAAGAGACCCAGTACTTC. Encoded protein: CATSDTDYKETQYF.

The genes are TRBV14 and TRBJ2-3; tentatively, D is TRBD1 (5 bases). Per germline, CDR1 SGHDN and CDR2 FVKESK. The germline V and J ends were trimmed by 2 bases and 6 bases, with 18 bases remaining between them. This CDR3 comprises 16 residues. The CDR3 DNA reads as TGTGCCAGCAGCCAACACCAGGGAACGTTCACGGATACGCAGTATTTT. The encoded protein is CASSQHQGTFTDTQYF. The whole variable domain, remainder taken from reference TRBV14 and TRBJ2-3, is EAGVTQFPSHSVIEKGQTVTLRCDPISGHDNLYWYRRVMGKEIKFLLHFVKESKQDESGMPNNRFLAERTGGTYSTLKVQPAELEDSGVYFCASSQHQGTFTDTQYFGPGTRLTVL.

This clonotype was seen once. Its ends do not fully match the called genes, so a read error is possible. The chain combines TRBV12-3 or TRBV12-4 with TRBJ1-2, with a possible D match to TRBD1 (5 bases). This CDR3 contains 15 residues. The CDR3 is CASSFSRSLGGGHTF. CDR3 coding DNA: TGTGCCAGCAGTTTTTCTCGCTCCCTGGGGGGTGGCCACACCTTC.

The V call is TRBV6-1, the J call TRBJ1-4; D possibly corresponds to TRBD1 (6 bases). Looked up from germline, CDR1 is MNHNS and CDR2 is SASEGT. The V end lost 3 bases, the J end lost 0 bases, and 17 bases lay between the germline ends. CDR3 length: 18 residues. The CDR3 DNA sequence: TGTGCCAGCAGTGATTCGGACAGCGGAGGGCCAACTAATGAAAAACTGTTTTTT. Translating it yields CASSDSDSGGPTNEKLFF.

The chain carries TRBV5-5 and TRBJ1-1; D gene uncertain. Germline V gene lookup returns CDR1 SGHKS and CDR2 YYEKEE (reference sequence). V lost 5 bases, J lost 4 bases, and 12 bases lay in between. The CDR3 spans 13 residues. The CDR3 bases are TGTGCCAGCAGTTACGCCTTTGGCACTGAAGCTTTCTTT. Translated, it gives CASSYAFGTEAFF.

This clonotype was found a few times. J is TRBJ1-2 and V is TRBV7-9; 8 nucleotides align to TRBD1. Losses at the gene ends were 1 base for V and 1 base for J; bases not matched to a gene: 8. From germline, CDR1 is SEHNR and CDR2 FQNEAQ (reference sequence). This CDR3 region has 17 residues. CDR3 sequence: CASSLGAGGPINYGYTF. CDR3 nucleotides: TGTGCCAGCAGCTTAGGGGCAGGGGGCCCGATTAACTATGGCTACACCTTC.

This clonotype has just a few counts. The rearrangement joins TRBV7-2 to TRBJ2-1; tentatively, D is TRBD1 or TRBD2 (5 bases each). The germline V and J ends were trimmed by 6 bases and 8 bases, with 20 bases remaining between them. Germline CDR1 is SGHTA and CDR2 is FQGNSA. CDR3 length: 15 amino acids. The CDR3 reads CASRITGTLGDEQFF. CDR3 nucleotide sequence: TGTGCCAGCAGGATTACCGGGACCTTAGGCGATGAGCAGTTCTTC.

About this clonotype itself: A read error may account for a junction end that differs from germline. CDR3 sequence: CAGSRTSYNSPLHF. The CDR3 coding sequence is TGTGCCGGCAGCCGGACCTCCTATAATTCACCCCTCCACTTT. The chain combines TRBV3-1 with TRBJ1-6; D not certain. From germline, CDR1 is LGHDT and CDR2 YNNKEL (reference sequence). This CDR3 is 14 amino acids long.

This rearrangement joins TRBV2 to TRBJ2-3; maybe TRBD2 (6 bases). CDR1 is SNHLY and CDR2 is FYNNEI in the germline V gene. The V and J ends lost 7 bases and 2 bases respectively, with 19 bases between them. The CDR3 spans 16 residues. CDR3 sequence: CASIARGLNFTDTQYF. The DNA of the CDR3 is TGTGCCAGCATTGCCCGGGGGTTAAACTTCACAGATACGCAGTATTTT.

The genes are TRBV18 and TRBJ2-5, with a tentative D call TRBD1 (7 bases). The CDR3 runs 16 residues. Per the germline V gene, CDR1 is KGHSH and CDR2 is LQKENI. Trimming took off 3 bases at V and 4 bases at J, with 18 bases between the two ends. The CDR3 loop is CASSPFRGADRETQYF. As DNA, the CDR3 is TGTGCCAGCTCACCGTTCAGGGGGGCTGATCGAGAGACCCAGTACTTC.

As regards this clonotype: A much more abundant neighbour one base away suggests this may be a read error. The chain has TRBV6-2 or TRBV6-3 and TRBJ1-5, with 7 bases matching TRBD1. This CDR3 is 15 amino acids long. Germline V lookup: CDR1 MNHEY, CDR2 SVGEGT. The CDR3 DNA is TGTGCCAGCAGTTCGGGGGGAGGGGGCAATCAGCCCCGGCATTTT. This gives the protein CASSSGGGGNQPRHF.

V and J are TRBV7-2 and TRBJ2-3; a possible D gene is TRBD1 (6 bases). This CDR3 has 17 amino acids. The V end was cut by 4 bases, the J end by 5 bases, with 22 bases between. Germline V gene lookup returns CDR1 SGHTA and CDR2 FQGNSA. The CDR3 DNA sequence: TGTGCCAGCAGCTCCGACACGACAGGTCTACGGGGAGATACGCAGTATTTT. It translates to CASSSDTTGLRGDTQYF.

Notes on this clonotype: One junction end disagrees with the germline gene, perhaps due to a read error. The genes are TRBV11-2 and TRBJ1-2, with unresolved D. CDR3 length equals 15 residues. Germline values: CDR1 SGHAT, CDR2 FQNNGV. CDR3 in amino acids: CAGSLGSTPNYGYTF. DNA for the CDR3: TGTGCCGGCAGCTTAGGCTCCACGCCTAACTATGGCTACACCTTC.